This TCR beta chain is drawn from a study of T-cell memory formation after mild COVID-19. The wider study: Largely donor-specific sequence clusters came from a couple of donors.

Study-wide results and limits: For contracting clones, CD4+ ones sat mainly in CM and EM, CD8+ in EMRA. Some responding clones appeared in pre-infection memory, suggesting cross-reactive memory joined.

This clonotype occurred a few times. Its matching antigen is unknown. TCRdb recomputed calls from the 5' RACE reads with MiXCR, one row per CDR3 protein. This table has 210,000 or so distinct CDR3 sequences, 15% to 20% appearing once. V shed 4 bases and J shed 1 base, with 11 bases lying between them. CDR3 size: 14 residues. Germline loops: CDR1 SGHRS, CDR2 YFSETQ. This clonotype was obtained from an adult woman who had mild COVID-19 (a few samples of this study predate the infection). Cell type and time point are not known. The rearrangement uses TRBV5-1 and TRBJ1-1; D may be TRBD1 (6 bases). The material sequenced was PBMCs or a T cell subset sorted from them (not recorded which). The CDR3 region is CASSMDSKNTEAFF. Here the CDR3 DNA reads TGCGCCAGCAGCATGGACAGCAAGAACACTGAAGCTTTCTTT.